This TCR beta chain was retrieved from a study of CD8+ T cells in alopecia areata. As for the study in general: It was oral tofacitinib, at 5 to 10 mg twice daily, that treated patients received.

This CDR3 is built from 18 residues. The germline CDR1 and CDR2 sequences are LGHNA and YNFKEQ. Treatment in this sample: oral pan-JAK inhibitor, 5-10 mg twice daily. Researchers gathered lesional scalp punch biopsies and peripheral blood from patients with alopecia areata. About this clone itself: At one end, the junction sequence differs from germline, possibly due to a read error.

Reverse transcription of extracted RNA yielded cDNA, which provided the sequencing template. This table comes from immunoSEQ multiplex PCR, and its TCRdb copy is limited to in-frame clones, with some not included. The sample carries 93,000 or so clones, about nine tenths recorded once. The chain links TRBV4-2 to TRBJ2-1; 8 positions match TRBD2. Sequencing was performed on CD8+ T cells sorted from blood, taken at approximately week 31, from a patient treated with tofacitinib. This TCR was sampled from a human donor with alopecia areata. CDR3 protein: CASTQAELSGSPYNEQFF. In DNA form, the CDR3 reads TGTGCCAGCACCCAAGCAGAGTTAAGCGGGAGTCCCTACAATGAGCAGTTCTTC.